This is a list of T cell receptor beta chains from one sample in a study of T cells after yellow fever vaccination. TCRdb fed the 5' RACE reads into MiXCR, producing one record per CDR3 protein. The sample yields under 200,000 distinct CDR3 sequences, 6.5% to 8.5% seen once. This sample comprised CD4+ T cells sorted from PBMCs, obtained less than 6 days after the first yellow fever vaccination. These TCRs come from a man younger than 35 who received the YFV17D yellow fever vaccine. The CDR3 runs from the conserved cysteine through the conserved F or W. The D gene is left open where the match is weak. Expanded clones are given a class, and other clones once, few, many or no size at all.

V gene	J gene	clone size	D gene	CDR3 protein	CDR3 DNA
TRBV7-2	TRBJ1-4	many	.	CASSLVGIEEKLFF	TGTGCCAGCAGCTTAGTTGGGATTGAGGAAAAACTGTTTTTT
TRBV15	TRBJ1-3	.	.	CATSRERDTIYF	TGTGCCACCAGCAGAGAGAGGGACACCATATATTTT
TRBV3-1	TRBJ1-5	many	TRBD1	CASSHSGGNQPQHF	TGTGCCAGCAGCCACTCAGGGGGTAATCAGCCCCAGCATTTT
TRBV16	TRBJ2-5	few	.	CASSQEQETQYF	TGTGCCAGCAGCCAGGAACAAGAGACCCAGTACTTC
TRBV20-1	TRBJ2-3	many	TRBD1	CSAGTVLLSTDTQYF	TGCAGTGCAGGGACAGTTTTACTAAGCACAGATACGCAGTATTTT
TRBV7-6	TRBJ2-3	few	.	CASSLEGHLGSDTQYF	TGTGCCAGCAGCTTAGAGGGACACCTGGGGTCAGATACGCAGTATTTT
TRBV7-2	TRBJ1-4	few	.	CASSLHRGTTNEKLFF	TGTGCCAGCAGCTTGCATCGGGGGACAACTAATGAAAAACTGTTTTTT
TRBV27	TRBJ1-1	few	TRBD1	CASSSLDRVGRTEAFF	TGTGCCAGCAGTTCCCTCGACAGGGTGGGAAGAACTGAAGCTTTCTTT
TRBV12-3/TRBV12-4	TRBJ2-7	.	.	CASSTRASSYEQYF	TGTGCCAGCAGCACACGGGCAAGCTCCTACGAGCAGTACTTC
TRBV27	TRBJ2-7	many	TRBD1	CASRTDRTWGEQYF	TGTGCCAGCCGAACGGACAGGACATGGGGGGAGCAGTACTTC
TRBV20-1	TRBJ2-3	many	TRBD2	CSAREAPGSSGGTDTQYF	TGCAGTGCTAGAGAGGCCCCCGGGAGTAGCGGGGGCACAGATACGCAGTATTTT
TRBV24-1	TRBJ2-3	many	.	CATSDWGGDTQYF	TGTGCCACCAGTGATTGGGGCGGGGATACGCAGTATTTT
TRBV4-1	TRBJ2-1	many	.	CASSQKGTGLLTNWKNEQFF	TGCGCCAGCAGCCAAAAAGGGACGGGGCTTCTCACCAACTGGAAGAATGAGCAGTTCTTC
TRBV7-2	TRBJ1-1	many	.	CASNNRVDTEAFF	TGTGCCAGCAACAACAGGGTAGACACTGAAGCTTTCTTT
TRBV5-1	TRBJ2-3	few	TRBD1	CASSGTGEMYTDTQYF	TGCGCCAGCAGTGGGACAGGGGAAATGTACACAGATACGCAGTATTTT
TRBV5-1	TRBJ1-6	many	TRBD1	CASSLQGARKALHF	TGCGCCAGCAGCTTACAGGGGGCGCGTAAAGCCCTCCACTTT
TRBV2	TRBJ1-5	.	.	CASALRRGGDQPQHF	TGTGCCAGCGCACTCCGCCGGGGAGGGGATCAGCCCCAGCATTTT
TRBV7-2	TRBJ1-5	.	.	CASSLVALDQPQHF	TGTGCCAGCAGCTTAGTGGCGCTGGATCAGCCCCAGCATTTT
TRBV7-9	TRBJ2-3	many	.	CASSFAGSTDTQYF	TGTGCCAGCAGCTTTGCGGGAAGCACAGATACGCAGTATTTT
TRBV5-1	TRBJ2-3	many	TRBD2	CASSLTSGGAEDTQYF	TGCGCCAGCAGCTTGACTAGCGGGGGGGCGGAAGATACGCAGTATTTT
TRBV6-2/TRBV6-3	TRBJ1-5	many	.	CASRWTDNQPQHF	TGTGCCAGCAGGTGGACAGACAATCAGCCCCAGCATTTT
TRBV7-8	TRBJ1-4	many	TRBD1	CASSLMGQFNEKLFF	TGTGCCAGCAGCTTAATGGGACAGTTTAATGAAAAACTGTTTTTT
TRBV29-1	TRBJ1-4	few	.	CSVGWGAVNEKLFF	TGCAGCGTTGGTTGGGGCGCGGTTAATGAAAAACTGTTTTTT
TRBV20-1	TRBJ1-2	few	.	CSARVGRGEGYGYTF	TGCAGTGCTAGAGTCGGTAGGGGAGAGGGCTATGGCTACACCTTC
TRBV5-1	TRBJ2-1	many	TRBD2	CASSQLAGGAPDEQFF	TGCGCCAGCAGCCAACTAGCGGGGGGGGCTCCCGATGAGCAGTTCTTC
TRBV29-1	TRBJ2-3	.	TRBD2	CSVGSTTSGRTDTQYF	TGCAGCGTTGGATCCACGACTAGCGGGCGCACAGATACGCAGTATTTT
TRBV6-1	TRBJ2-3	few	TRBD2	CATRLAGGLRYTQYF	TGTGCCACCCGACTAGCGGGGGGCCTCAGGTATACGCAGTATTTT
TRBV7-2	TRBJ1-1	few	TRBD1	CASSADRGGTEAFF	TGTGCCAGCAGCGCGGACAGGGGCGGCACTGAAGCTTTCTTT
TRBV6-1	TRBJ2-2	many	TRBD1	CALGTALGRDTGELFF	TGTGCCCTCGGGACAGCCCTCGGTAGGGACACCGGGGAGCTGTTTTTT
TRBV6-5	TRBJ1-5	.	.	CASSNHRGNSNQPQHF	TGTGCCAGCAGTAACCATCGAGGGAATAGCAATCAGCCCCAGCATTTT
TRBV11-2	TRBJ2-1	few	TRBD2	CASSGLPGLAGASYNEQFF	TGTGCCAGCAGCGGACTCCCGGGACTAGCGGGGGCCTCCTACAATGAGCAGTTCTTC
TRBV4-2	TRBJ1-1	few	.	CASSQGPGEEGMNTEAFF	TGTGCCAGCAGCCAAGGTCCGGGAGAAGAGGGGATGAACACTGAAGCTTTCTTT
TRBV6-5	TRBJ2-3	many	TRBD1	CASSLRDRGSTDTQYF	TGTGCCAGCAGTCTCCGGGACAGGGGTAGCACAGATACGCAGTATTTT
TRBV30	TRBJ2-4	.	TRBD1	CASEDRVTKNIQYF	TGTGCCTCTGAGGACAGGGTGACCAAAAACATTCAGTACTTC
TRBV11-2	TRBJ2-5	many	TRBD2	CASSVGTTGGETQYF	TGTGCCAGCAGCGTTGGGACGACGGGGGGGGAGACCCAGTACTTC
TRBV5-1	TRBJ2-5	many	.	CASSPQSGGETQYF	TGCGCCAGCAGCCCCCAATCCGGCGGGGAGACCCAGTACTTC
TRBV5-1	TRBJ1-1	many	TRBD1	CASSRPDRANTEAFF	TGCGCCAGCAGCCGACCAGACAGGGCGAACACTGAAGCTTTCTTT
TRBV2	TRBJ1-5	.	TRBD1	CASTETGALGQPQHF	TGTGCCAGCACCGAGACAGGGGCGTTGGGACAGCCCCAGCATTTT
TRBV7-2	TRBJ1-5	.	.	CASSLEVYSKQPHHF	TGTGCCAGCAGCTTGGAAGTTTATAGCAAACAGCCCCATCATTTT
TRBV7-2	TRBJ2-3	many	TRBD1	CASSWAGTGGTDTQYF	TGTGCCAGCAGCTGGGCCGGGACAGGGGGGACAGATACGCAGTATTTT
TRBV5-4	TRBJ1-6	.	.	CASSTPQGYGSPLHF	TGTGCCAGCAGCACCCCCCAGGGTTATGGTTCACCCCTCCACTTT
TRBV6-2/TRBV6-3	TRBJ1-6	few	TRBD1	CASSLGQVGSPLHF	TGTGCCAGCAGCCTCGGACAGGTTGGTTCACCCCTCCACTTT
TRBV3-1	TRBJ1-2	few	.	CASSQSTVGGYTF	TGTGCCAGCAGCCAATCTACGGTCGGTGGCTACACCTTC
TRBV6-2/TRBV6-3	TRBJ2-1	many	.	CASSRAGSASYNEQFF	TGTGCCAGCAGCCGAGCAGGGTCTGCGTCCTACAATGAGCAGTTCTTC
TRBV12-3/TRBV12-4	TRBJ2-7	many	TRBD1	CASSQTAQGSYEQYF	TGTGCCAGCAGCCAAACCGCACAGGGGTCCTACGAGCAGTACTTC
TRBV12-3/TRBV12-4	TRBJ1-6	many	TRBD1	CASSLLGTGASPLHF	TGTGCCAGCAGTTTGCTGGGGACAGGGGCTTCACCCCTCCACTTT
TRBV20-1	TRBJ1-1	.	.	CSASRRVTEAFF	TGCAGTGCTAGCAGAAGGGTCACTGAAGCTTTCTTT
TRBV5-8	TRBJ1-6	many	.	CASSLLMGKFSPLHF	TGTGCCAGCAGCCTGCTAATGGGGAAGTTTTCACCCCTCCACTTT
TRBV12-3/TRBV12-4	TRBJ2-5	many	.	CASSLRQVGETQYF	TGTGCCAGCAGTTTAAGGCAGGTGGGAGAGACCCAGTACTTC
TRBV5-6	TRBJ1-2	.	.	CASRGRLGQRYYGYTF	TGTGCCAGCAGGGGCCGCCTTGGACAGAGGTACTATGGCTACACCTTC
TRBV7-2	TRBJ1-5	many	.	CASSLKGQPQHF	TGTGCCAGCAGCTTAAAGGGTCAGCCCCAGCATTTT
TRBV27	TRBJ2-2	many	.	CASSLNGHGELFF	TGTGCCAGCAGTTTAAATGGGCACGGGGAGCTGTTTTTT
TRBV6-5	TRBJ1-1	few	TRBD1	CASSYTGTGGSFF	TGTGCCAGCAGTTACACCGGGACAGGGGGGAGCTTCTTT